The T cell receptor beta chain under discussion was sequenced for a study of blood T cell repertoires in COVID-19. Sequencing was performed with immunoSEQ multiplex PCR; in TCRdb, only in-frame clones are kept and a portion is missing. Of roughly 240,000 clones in the sample, around 88% are singletons; the top ten hold approximately 2.3%. The sequence was collected from a woman between 40 and 50 years old with acute COVID-19. The material sequenced was PBMCs or T cells enriched from blood (not recorded which).

In nucleotides, the CDR3 is TGTGCCAGCAGCTTAGGCAACTATTTGAACACTGAAGCTTTCTTT. Protein sequence: CASSLGNYLNTEAFF. The chain carries TRBV7-2 and TRBJ1-1; D gene uncertain. V was trimmed by 1 base and J by 0 bases, leaving 9 bases between them. This CDR3 contains 15 residues. Looked up from germline, CDR1 is SGHTA and CDR2 is FQGNSA.